This TCR beta chain was identified in a study of blood T cell repertoires in COVID-19. The germline V gene has CDR1 ENHRY and CDR2 SYGVKD. V dropped 2 bases and J dropped 0 bases, with 4 bases sitting between them. This CDR3 is built from 13 residues. The data were produced by immunoSEQ multiplex PCR, yet TCRdb's version contains in-frame clones alone and is incomplete. Among some 190,000 clones listed, roughly three quarters were seen once. Which cohort a participant joined came from the clinical history participants gave. The TCR was taken from a man between 60 and 75 years old who had been exposed to COVID-19. J is TRBJ2-5 and V is TRBV10-3, with D hard to call. The sample was PBMCs or T cells enriched from blood (not recorded which). The CDR3 here is CAISEQNQETQYF. CDR3 nucleotide sequence: TGTGCCATCAGTGAGCAGAACCAAGAGACCCAGTACTTC.